Included here is one TCR beta chain sequence, with context. The table lists this clone with a few counts. Its antigen is currently not known. No quality values exist for individual bases; no much larger clone is one base distant. The donors belonged to the validation cohort of about 120 subjects, which was separate from the approximately 680-subject first cohort. This specimen belongs to a study of cytomegalovirus exposure and HLA in healthy donors (dated by TCRdb to about 2017). About the study as a whole: A later analysis indicated that the 130 or so validation repertoires were generated on the platform also employed for the 600 to 750 repertoires of the first cohort. The study was designed to test whether signatures of past pathogen exposure could be identified by cataloging public T cell receptors. In addition to the first cohort of around 670 subjects, a separate validation cohort of 130 or so different subjects was used. To predict cytomegalovirus infection status, the study combined high-throughput TCR immunosequencing, statistical association of individual TCRs with disease status, and machine learning. Here is what the overall study found, with its caveats: The study gave a list of 150 to 200 TCR beta chains associated with cytomegalovirus. It was suggested by the authors that the approach could potentially be generalized to other disease states and immunological phenotypes. Subsequent analysis determined that TCRs grouped into clusters in the first cohort also showed a tendency toward co-occurrence across the approximately 110 validation repertoires, and approximately 93% of cluster scores exceeded 0. Cytomegalovirus status was reported to be diagnosed by the classifier with high specificity and sensitivity in both the original and validation cohorts. Across donors, most TCR sequences were observed very rarely, whereas some public TCRs were present in many individuals. A later analysis lacked HLA typing for the validation cohort, so it scored co-occurrence in that cohort across all 110 or so repertoires. In vitro tests confirmed that three of the cytomegalovirus-associated TCR beta chains recognize cytomegalovirus antigens.

Library method: the immunoSEQ multiplex PCR assay. Concerning the study's data processing: A statistical classification framework was built to diagnose cytomegalovirus status from the catalog of TCR beta chain sequences. TCRdb retrieved this table from immuneACCESS and kept in-frame rearrangements only. Not all clones are present; in checked studies, unresolved V genes account for under half, and no reason is known for the remainder. V and J calls and clone size are given by that table; D and trimming were obtained from the DNA. The sample includes approximately 120,000 clones, with roughly 89% observed a single time. More than 1.5% of the sample is in the top ten clones. Sequenced input: PBMCs. This TCR was sampled from a woman aged 18-29 years in good health and CMV-seronegative.

CDR3 reads: CASSLLYGYTF. The sequence in DNA is TGTGCCAGCAGCCTTCTCTATGGCTACACCTTC. Recombination connected TRBV28 to TRBJ1-2; the D gene lacks a confident call. Sequences MDHEN (CDR1) and SYDVKM (CDR2) are obtained from the germline V gene. V is cut by 6 bases and J by 4 bases, and the space between the germline ends is 6 bases. The CDR3 sequence holds 11 residues, the cysteine and phenylalanine included. Of the read, only the CDR3 DNA is kept; its 33 bases are in frame from base 1.